This passage covers 25 T cell receptor beta chains from one sample sequenced in a study of cytomegalovirus exposure and HLA in healthy donors. Primers for the PCR totalled 60 Vbeta and 13 Jbeta. TCRdb's table, derived via immunoSEQ multiplex PCR, lists solely in-frame clones and lacks some. The top ten clones hold 1.5% of a sample with some 180,000 clones, about four fifths of them seen once. The material sequenced was PBMCs. The receptors were gathered from a man aged 40-49 years in good health and CMV-seronegative.

The gene calls are TRBV7-3 and TRBJ2-3; D ambiguous. The germline CDR1 and CDR2 sequences are SGHTA and FQGTGA. V lost 5 bases and J 1 base, leaving 7 bases between the germline ends. The CDR3 consists of 13 residues. The CDR3 loop reads CASSPPGTDTQYF. The CDR3 DNA follows: TGTGCCAGCAGCCCCCCAGGCACAGATACGCAGTATTTT. Complete variable domain (other parts from reference TRBV7-3 and TRBJ2-3): GAGVSQTPSNKVTEKGKYVELRCDPISGHTALYWYRQSLGQGPEFLIYFQGTGAADDSGLPNDRFFAVRPEGSVSTLKIQRTERGDSAVYLCASSPPGTDTQYFGPGTRLTVL.

V and J are TRBV7-2 and TRBJ2-3, with 8 bases fitting TRBD2. With V trimmed by 5 bases and J by 5 bases, 12 bases remained unmatched. Germline assignment: CDR1 SGHTA and CDR2 FQGNSA. The CDR3 length is 16 residues. CDR3 amino acids: CASSPRPGGAGDTQYF. The CDR3 nucleotides are TGTGCCAGCAGCCCACGGCCCGGGGGGGCAGGAGATACGCAGTATTTT.

J is TRBJ2-6 and V is TRBV7-8, with D perhaps TRBD2 (5 bases). Germline V gene sequence: CDR1 SGHVS, CDR2 FQNEAQ. The CDR3 is made up of 13 amino acids. Trimming pared 4 bases from V and 6 bases from J, leaving 7 bases between. The CDR3 coding sequence is TGTGCCAGCAGCTGGGGAGAGGCCAACGTCCTGACTTTC. It encodes CASSWGEANVLTF.

This chain joins TRBV5-4 and TRBJ2-5; 10 positions match TRBD2. CDR3 length: 15 residues. V lost 4 bases, J lost 2 bases, and 5 bases stayed unmatched. CDR1 is SGHNT, CDR2 YYREEE, per germline (reference sequence). The CDR3 nucleotides are TGTGCCAGCAGCCCCGGGACTAGCGTACAAGAGACCCAGTACTTC. This codes for CASSPGTSVQETQYF.

In this sample, this clone turned up a few times. This sequence joins TRBV29-1 and TRBJ2-7; 8 nucleotides line up with TRBD1. CDR3 length: 12 amino acids. The germline gives CDR1 SQVTM, CDR2 ANQGSEA. Trimming cost V 7 bases and J 3 bases; bases outside gene matches: 5. The CDR3: CSGRTGSYEQYF. In DNA form, the CDR3 reads TGCAGCGGAAGGACAGGGAGCTACGAGCAGTACTTC.

The CDR3 loop is CASSLGTGTSGFTGELFF. DNA for the CDR3: TGTGCCAGCAGCTTGGGTACCGGGACTAGCGGATTTACCGGGGAGCTGTTTTTT. The gene calls are TRBV7-2 and TRBJ2-2, with 11 positions matching TRBD2. The CDR3 length is 18 residues. V shed 3 bases, J shed 5 bases, and the junction held 11 bases outside the gene matches. Germline values: CDR1 SGHTA, CDR2 FQGNSA. The full variable domain, its missing parts supplied by reference TRBV7-2 and TRBJ2-2, is GAGVSQSPSNKVTEKGKDVELRCDPISGHTALYWYRQSLGQGLEFLIYFQGNSAPDKSGLPSDRFSAERTGGSVSTLTIQRTQQEDSAVYLCASSLGTGTSGFTGELFFGEGSRLTVL.

The chain uses TRBV18 and TRBJ1-1, with a tentative D call TRBD1 (5 bases). Trimming shortened V by 1 base and J by 5 bases, and 14 bases separated the two germline ends. The germline CDR1 and CDR2 sequences are KGHSH and LQKENI. CDR3 length: 15 amino acids. CDR3 DNA: TGTGCCAGCTCACCACTCTCGGGGGTACGGACTGAAGCTTTCTTT. It encodes CASSPLSGVRTEAFF.

The CDR3 sequence is CASSRRASGFRTDTQYF. For the CDR3, the DNA is TGTGCCAGCAGCCGGAGGGCTAGCGGGTTCCGCACAGATACGCAGTATTTT. The gene calls are TRBV7-2 and TRBJ2-3; 8 positions agree with TRBD2. V lost 5 bases, J lost 1 base, and 11 bases stayed unmatched. The CDR3 spans 17 residues. Germline CDR1 reads SGHTA; CDR2 reads FQGNSA.

The chain has TRBV19 and TRBJ1-5; 7 positions match TRBD1. The CDR3 runs to 14 residues. Trimming took 3 bases from V and 7 from J; bases not matched to a gene: 6. In germline, CDR1 is LNHDA, CDR2 SQIVND (reference sequence). CDR3 loop: CASSIRGLEQPQHF. For the CDR3, the DNA is TGTGCCAGTAGTATCAGGGGGTTGGAACAGCCCCAGCATTTT.

This clone came up once. The V call is TRBV6-6, the J call TRBJ2-7; a weak D match, TRBD1 (6 bases). In germline, CDR1 is MNHNY, CDR2 SVGAGI (reference sequence). V gave up 2 bases and J gave up 3 bases, with 14 bases separating them. This CDR3 has 15 amino acids. CDR3 protein: CASSYPQGGSYEQYF. CDR3 in DNA: TGTGCCAGCAGTTACCCACAGGGTGGGAGCTACGAGCAGTACTTC.

The chain has TRBV19 and TRBJ2-7; tentatively, D is TRBD1 (6 bases). V shed 5 bases and J shed 3 bases, with 14 bases lying between them. Germline V gene data show CDR1 as LNHDA and CDR2 as SQIVND (reference sequence). The CDR3 runs to 14 residues. In DNA, the CDR3 is TGTGCCAGTAGTCTCCGGACAGACAACTACGAGCAGTACTTC. This translates into CASSLRTDNYEQYF.

The chain's CDR3 is CASSDMTGIINYGYTF. Written as DNA, the CDR3 is TGTGCCAGCAGTGATATGACAGGCATAATTAACTATGGCTACACCTTC. This sequence joins TRBV25-1 and TRBJ1-2; D perhaps matches TRBD1 (6 bases). The CDR3 is made up of 16 amino acids. The germline gives CDR1 MGHDK, CDR2 SYGVNS. Trimming left V 3 bases short and J 1 base short, with 15 bases between.

The chain uses TRBV28 and TRBJ2-1; a weak D match, TRBD1 (5 bases). Germline CDR1 and CDR2: MDHEN and SYDVKM. This CDR3 comprises 18 residues. Trimming removed 4 bases at V and 0 bases at J, with 19 bases between. CDR3 DNA: TGTGCCAGCAGTTCCTACAGGCGTTCGTACCTCTCCTACAATGAGCAGTTCTTC. This codes for CASSSYRRSYLSYNEQFF.

The chain employs TRBV5-1 and TRBJ1-2; TRBD1 is a possible D gene (5 bases). CDR3 size: 14 residues. V was cut by 0 bases and J by 4 bases, with 10 bases left in between. The germline V gene has CDR1 SGHRS and CDR2 YFSETQ. Here the CDR3 reads CASSLDQGRYGYTF. Written as DNA, the CDR3 is TGCGCCAGCAGCTTGGATCAGGGCCGCTATGGCTACACCTTC.

The chain recombines TRBV28 with TRBJ1-5, with 7 bases identical to TRBD1. The CDR3 totals 15 residues. J lost 2 bases, V lost 1 base, and 2 bases had no gene match. The germline V gene has CDR1 MDHEN and CDR2 SYDVKM. The CDR3: CASSLLGGGNQPQHF. The CDR3, as DNA: TGTGCCAGCAGTTTATTAGGGGGCGGCAATCAGCCCCAGCATTTT.

The chain joins TRBV5-1 to TRBJ1-1; 9 bases fit TRBD1. The CDR3 covers 15 residues. V was clipped by 3 bases and J by 1 base; unmatched bases: 4. The V gene's germline CDR1 is SGHRS and CDR2 YFSETQ. The CDR3 reads CASSWGDRANTEAFF. The CDR3 DNA reads as TGCGCCAGCAGCTGGGGGGACAGGGCGAACACTGAAGCTTTCTTT.

The gene calls are TRBV6-5 and TRBJ1-1, with D perhaps matching TRBD1 (5 bases). From germline, CDR1 is MNHEY and CDR2 SVGAGI. CDR3 length equals 13 residues. The V and J ends lost 2 bases and 3 bases respectively, with 7 bases between them. CDR3 region: CASSYGADTEAFF. DNA for the CDR3: TGTGCCAGCAGTTACGGGGCGGACACTGAAGCTTTCTTT.

This rearrangement joins TRBV10-3 to TRBJ2-1; 11 bases are shared with TRBD2. The CDR3 totals 15 residues. V gave up 4 bases and J gave up 3 bases; unmatched junction bases: 2. Per the germline V gene, CDR1 is ENHRY and CDR2 is SYGVKD. DNA of the CDR3: TGTGCCATCAGTGTAGGGACTAGCGGCTACAATGAGCAGTTCTTC. Protein sequence: CAISVGTSGYNEQFF.

This sequence joins TRBV29-1 and TRBJ2-3; D is possibly TRBD1 (5 bases). V lost 7 bases and J lost 0, with 11 bases in between. Per germline, CDR1 SQVTM and CDR2 ANQGSEA. This CDR3 contains 13 residues. The CDR3 spells CSDEQDSTDTQYF. In DNA form, the CDR3 reads TGCAGCGACGAACAGGATAGCACAGATACGCAGTATTTT.

The rearrangement joins TRBV27 to TRBJ1-1, with D tentatively TRBD1 (6 bases). V gave up 5 bases and J gave up 1 base, with 17 bases separating them. This CDR3 spans 16 amino acids. Germline-derived CDR1 and CDR2 are MNHEY and SMNVEV (reference sequence). CDR3 coding DNA: TGTGCCAGCAGTGAAATAAGTGGGGGACAGAACACTGAAGCTTTCTTT. Translating it yields CASSEISGGQNTEAFF.

The rearrangement joins TRBV6-1 to TRBJ2-6; D perhaps matches TRBD2 (5 bases). Trimming removed 6 bases from V and 2 bases from J, with 8 bases in between. CDR1 is MNHNS, CDR2 SASEGT, per germline. The CDR3 contains 14 residues. The CDR3 DNA sequence: TGTGCCAGCAGAACGGGGACTGGGGCCAACGTCCTGACTTTC. Encoded protein: CASRTGTGANVLTF.

This clone appeared a few times. The rearrangement links TRBV6-5 to TRBJ1-6; the match to TRBD1 covers 10 bases. The CDR3 is made up of 13 amino acids. Germline V lookup: CDR1 MNHEY, CDR2 SVGAGI. Germline trimming cut 6 bases from V and 8 bases from J; bases unmatched to any gene: 1. Here the CDR3 DNA reads TGTGCCAGCAGAGGACAGGGGGATTCACCCCTCCACTTT. It specifies CASRGQGDSPLHF.

This chain uses TRBV9 with TRBJ1-5; 9 bases agree with TRBD1. The CDR3 covers 15 residues. Germline CDR1 reads SGDLS; CDR2 reads YYNGEE. Trimming took 3 bases from V and 3 from J; bases not matched to a gene: 4. Here the CDR3 reads CASSGQGVFNQPQHF. The CDR3 region has the DNA TGTGCCAGCAGCGGACAGGGGGTCTTCAATCAGCCCCAGCATTTT.

CDR3 DNA: TGTGCCAGCAGCGACAGGCCAAGAAACGAGCAGTACTTC. Amino acid sequence: CASSDRPRNEQYF. The chain employs TRBV6-6 and TRBJ2-7, with D maybe TRBD1 (6 bases). The germline CDR1 and CDR2 sequences are MNHNY and SVGAGI (reference sequence). Trimming took 6 bases from V and 5 from J, leaving 14 bases between them. This CDR3 comprises 13 residues.

The chain links TRBV28 to TRBJ1-2; 8 bases line up with TRBD1. Germline CDR1 is MDHEN and CDR2 is SYDVKM. The CDR3 spans 15 residues. After removal of 6 bases from V and 4 bases from J, the junction contained 10 bases not matched to a gene. The CDR3 reads CASSSSGGGSYGYTF. The DNA for the CDR3 is TGTGCCAGCAGCTCCTCAGGGGGCGGGAGCTATGGCTACACCTTC.